This T cell receptor (beta chain) was obtained from a study of T cells in narcolepsy. Study information: Patients with NT1 or NT2 and healthy control donors were enrolled.

Study findings and constraints: Reportedly, autoreactive clonotypes were serially detected in patients' blood but not controls'.

The CDR3 is 14 residues long. CDR1 is LNHDA and CDR2 is SQIVND in the germline V gene (reference sequence). V was clipped by 5 bases and J by 1 base; unmatched bases: 3. Sequencing was performed with immunoSEQ multiplex PCR; in TCRdb, only in-frame clones are kept and a portion is missing. Among approximately 32,000 clones, around four fifths were seen once, and the ten largest hold 0.9% to 1.2%. This clone was counted a few times. Its target is not known. The receptor's source is a human donor with narcolepsy. The chain uses TRBV19 and TRBJ2-7; 9 nucleotides align to TRBD1. Sequencing used CD45RA- memory CD4+ T cells from PBMCs. The CDR3 spells CASSQGTGSYEQYF. DNA of the CDR3: TGTGCCAGTAGTCAAGGGACAGGGTCCTACGAGCAGTACTTC.